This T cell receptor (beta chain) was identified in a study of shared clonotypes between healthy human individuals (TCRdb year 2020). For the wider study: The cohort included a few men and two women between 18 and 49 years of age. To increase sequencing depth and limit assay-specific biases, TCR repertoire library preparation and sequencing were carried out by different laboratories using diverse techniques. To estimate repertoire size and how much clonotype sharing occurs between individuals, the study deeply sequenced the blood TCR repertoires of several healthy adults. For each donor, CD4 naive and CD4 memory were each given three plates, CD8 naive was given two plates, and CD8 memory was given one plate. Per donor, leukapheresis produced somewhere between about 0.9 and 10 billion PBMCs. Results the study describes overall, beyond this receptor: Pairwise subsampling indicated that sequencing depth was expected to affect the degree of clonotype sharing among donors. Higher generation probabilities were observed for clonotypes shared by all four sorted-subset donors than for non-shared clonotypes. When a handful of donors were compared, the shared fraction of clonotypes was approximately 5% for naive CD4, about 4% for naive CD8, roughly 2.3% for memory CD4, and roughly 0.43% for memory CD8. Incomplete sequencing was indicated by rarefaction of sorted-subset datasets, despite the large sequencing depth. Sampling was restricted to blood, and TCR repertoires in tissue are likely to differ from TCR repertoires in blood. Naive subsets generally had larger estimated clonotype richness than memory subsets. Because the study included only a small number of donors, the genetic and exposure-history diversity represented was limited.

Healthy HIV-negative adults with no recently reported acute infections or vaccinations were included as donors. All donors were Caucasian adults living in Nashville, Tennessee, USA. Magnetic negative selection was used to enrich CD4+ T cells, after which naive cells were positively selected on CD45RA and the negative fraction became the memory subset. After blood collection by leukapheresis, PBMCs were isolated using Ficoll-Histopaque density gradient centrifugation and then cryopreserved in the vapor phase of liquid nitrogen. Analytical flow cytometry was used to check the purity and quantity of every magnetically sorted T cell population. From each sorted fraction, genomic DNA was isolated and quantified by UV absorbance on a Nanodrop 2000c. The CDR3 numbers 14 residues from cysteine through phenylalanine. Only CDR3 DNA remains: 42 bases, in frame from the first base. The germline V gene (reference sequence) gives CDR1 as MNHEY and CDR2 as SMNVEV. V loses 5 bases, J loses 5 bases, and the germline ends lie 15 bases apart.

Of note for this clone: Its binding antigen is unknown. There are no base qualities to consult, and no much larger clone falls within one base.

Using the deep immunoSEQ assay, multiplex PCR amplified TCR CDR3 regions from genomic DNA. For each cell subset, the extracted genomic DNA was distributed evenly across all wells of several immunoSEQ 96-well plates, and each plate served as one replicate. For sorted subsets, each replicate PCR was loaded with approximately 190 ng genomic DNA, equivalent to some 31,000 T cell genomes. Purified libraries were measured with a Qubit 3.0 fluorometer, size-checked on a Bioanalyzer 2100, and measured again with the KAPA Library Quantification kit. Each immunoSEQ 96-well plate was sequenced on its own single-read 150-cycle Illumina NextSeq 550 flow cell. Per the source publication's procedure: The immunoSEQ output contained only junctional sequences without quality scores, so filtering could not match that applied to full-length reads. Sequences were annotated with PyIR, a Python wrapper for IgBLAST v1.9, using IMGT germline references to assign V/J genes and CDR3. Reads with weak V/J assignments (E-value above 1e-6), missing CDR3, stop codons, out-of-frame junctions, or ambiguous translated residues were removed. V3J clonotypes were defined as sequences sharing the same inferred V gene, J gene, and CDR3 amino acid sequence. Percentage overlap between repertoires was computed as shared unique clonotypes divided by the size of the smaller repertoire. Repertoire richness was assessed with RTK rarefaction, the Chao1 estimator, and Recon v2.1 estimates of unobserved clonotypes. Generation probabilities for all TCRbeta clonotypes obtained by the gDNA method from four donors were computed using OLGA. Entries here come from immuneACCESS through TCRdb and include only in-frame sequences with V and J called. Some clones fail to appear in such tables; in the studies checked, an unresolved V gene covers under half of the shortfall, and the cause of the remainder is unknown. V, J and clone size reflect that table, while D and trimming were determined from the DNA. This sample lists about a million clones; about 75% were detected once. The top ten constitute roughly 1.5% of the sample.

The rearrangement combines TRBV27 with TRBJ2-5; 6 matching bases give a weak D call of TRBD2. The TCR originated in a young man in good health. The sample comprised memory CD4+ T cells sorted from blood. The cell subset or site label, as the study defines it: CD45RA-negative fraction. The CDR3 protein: CASSAGRGSETQYF. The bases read TGTGCCAGCAGTGCGGGGAGAGGATCGGAGACCCAGTACTTC.